A single sample gave rise to the 30 T cell receptor beta chains below, sequenced in a study of T cell changes during pregnancy in multiple sclerosis. The protocol was immunoSEQ multiplex PCR, while the TCRdb copy is restricted to in-frame clones and leaves out a portion. The table has roughly 46,000 clones, about 94% seen once. Specimen: CD8+ T cells from peripheral blood mononuclear cells, collected after pregnancy. These receptors all stem from a female donor with multiple sclerosis, enrolled in a pregnancy study.

The chain uses TRBV5-6 and TRBJ1-4, with a weak D call TRBD1 (6 bases). Germline loops: CDR1 SGHDT, CDR2 YYEEEE. The length of the CDR3 is 15 residues. V lost 2 bases, J lost 5 bases, and 13 bases lay in between. The CDR3, as DNA: TGTGCCAGCAGCTTATCAGGGGAGGGGAATGAAAAACTGTTTTTT. Amino acid sequence: CASSLSGEGNEKLFF.

This clone was seen a handful of times. The rearrangement links TRBV29-1 to TRBJ2-7; a weak D match, TRBD2 (6 bases). Trimming took 4 bases from V and 4 from J, leaving 14 bases between them. Germline CDR1 SQVTM, CDR2 ANQGSEA. CDR3 size: 13 residues. The CDR3 nucleotides are TGCAGCGTTGTTCTCGGGAGTTGGTACGAGCAGTACTTC. It codes for CSVVLGSWYEQYF.

This chain joins TRBV28 and TRBJ1-2; tentatively, D is TRBD1 (6 bases). Germline-derived CDR1 and CDR2 are MDHEN and SYDVKM. There are 16 residues in the CDR3. Trimming pared 6 bases from V and 4 bases from J, leaving 21 bases between. The CDR3 DNA follows: TGTGCCAGCAGCCTAAGGACCGGGGGGGCTCTCTATGGCTACACCTTC. Translated, it gives CASSLRTGGALYGYTF.

The V and J genes are TRBV27 and TRBJ1-2; D is undetermined. This CDR3 is 15 amino acids long. Trimming stripped 0 bases from V and 3 bases from J, with 11 bases between. Germline CDR1 is MNHEY and CDR2 is SMNVEV (reference sequence). CDR3 sequence (DNA): TGTGCCAGCAGTTTATCGCAATCTGGCTACTATGGCTACACCTTC. Amino acids: CASSLSQSGYYGYTF.

Note on this clone: A junction end diverges from the germline sequence, so it may reflect a read error. V and J are TRBV29-1 and TRBJ1-1; the D is unclear. The CDR3 length is 12 residues. CDR1 SQVTM and CDR2 ANQGSEA come from the germline V gene. CDR3 protein: CSVEERNAEAFF. CDR3 in DNA: TGCAGCGTTGAAGAGAGGAACGCTGAAGCTTTCTTT.

V usage is TRBV7-6 and J usage is TRBJ2-3; no firm D call. CDR1 and CDR2 from the germline V gene are SGHVS and FNYEAQ. V was shortened by 1 base and J by 4 bases, with 3 bases between the two germline ends. This CDR3 comprises 12 residues. The CDR3: CASSLGADTQYF. The DNA for the CDR3 is TGTGCCAGCAGCTTAGGAGCAGATACGCAGTATTTT.

This clone was recorded only once. V gene TRBV14 combines with J gene TRBJ1-2, with no clear D. Germline V CDR1 and CDR2: SGHDN, FVKESK. The CDR3 totals 13 residues. The V end lost 2 bases, the J end lost 8 bases, and 12 bases lay between the germline ends. CDR3 sequence (DNA): TGTGCCAGCAGCCAATCAGGAGGCCGAGGCTACACCTTC. Translated: CASSQSGGRGYTF. The variable domain in full, completed from reference TRBV14 and TRBJ1-2, reads EAGVTQFPSHSVIEKGQTVTLRCDPISGHDNLYWYRRVMGKEIKFLLHFVKESKQDESGMPNNRFLAERTGGTYSTLKVQPAELEDSGVYFCASSQSGGRGYTFGSGTRLTVV.

The chain links TRBV5-5 to TRBJ1-1, with a tentative D call TRBD1 (5 bases). The CDR3 spans 13 residues. The V gene's germline CDR1 is SGHKS and CDR2 YYEKEE (reference sequence). Trimming shortened V by 2 bases and J by 8 bases, and 13 bases separated the two germline ends. The CDR3 spells CASSFGGVSEAFF. As DNA, the CDR3 is TGTGCCAGCAGCTTTGGAGGGGTTTCAGAAGCTTTCTTT.

The chain has TRBV7-6 and TRBJ1-6; 7 bases are shared with TRBD1. The CDR3 spans 16 residues. Germline V gene lookup returns CDR1 SGHVS and CDR2 FNYEAQ. J was trimmed by 7 bases and V by 5 bases; bases with no gene match: 11. The CDR3 reads CASSRSTGPSNSPLHF. The CDR3 bases are TGTGCCAGCAGCCGATCGACAGGGCCGTCGAATTCACCCCTCCACTTT.

The J gene is TRBJ2-5, the V gene TRBV7-6; the D gene is possibly TRBD2 (6 bases). The CDR3 has 13 amino acids. The V and J ends lost 7 bases and 2 bases respectively, with 11 bases between them. The germline CDR1 and CDR2 sequences are SGHVS and FNYEAQ. The CDR3 DNA follows: TGTGCCAGCACCTTGGAGGGGCAAGAGACCCAGTACTTC. Amino acid sequence: CASTLEGQETQYF.

This clone is a singleton in its sample. J is TRBJ1-1 and V is TRBV6-1; D is perhaps TRBD1 (6 bases). Trimming took off 1 base at V and 0 bases at J, with 9 bases between the two ends. The CDR3 sequence is 15 residues long. CDR1 and CDR2 (germline): MNHNS, SASEGT. CDR3 loop: CASSEGQGLNTEAFF. The CDR3 bases are TGTGCCAGCAGTGAAGGTCAGGGGTTGAACACTGAAGCTTTCTTT.

The chain joins TRBV19 to TRBJ2-3, with TRBD1 matching 9 bases. Trimming removed 4 bases from V and 2 bases from J; junction bases left unmatched: 10. The germline V gene has CDR1 LNHDA and CDR2 SQIVND (reference sequence). The CDR3 is 17 amino acids. Here the CDR3 DNA reads TGTGCCAGTAGTACCCCGACAGGGGGTTACCACACAGATACGCAGTATTTT. This sequence encodes CASSTPTGGYHTDTQYF. The full variable domain, with the rest looked up from reference TRBV19 and TRBJ2-3, is DGGITQSPKYLFRKEGQNVTLSCEQNLNHDAMYWYRQDPGQGLRLIYYSQIVNDFQKGDIAEGYSVSREKKESFPLTVTSAQKNPTAFYLCASSTPTGGYHTDTQYFGPGTRLTVL.

Written as DNA, the CDR3 is TGCGCCAGCAGCCTCTTTGTAGACACTGAAGCTTTCTTT. Its protein is CASSLFVDTEAFF. V usage is TRBV4-3 and J usage is TRBJ1-1; D not certain. The CDR3 extends over 13 amino acids. V lost 4 bases to trimming and J lost 3 bases, with 9 bases between them. In germline, CDR1 is LGHNA, CDR2 YSLEER.

This chain connects TRBV5-1 to TRBJ1-2; a possible D gene is TRBD1 (6 bases). Trimming cost V 0 bases and J 10 bases, with 13 bases left between them. The CDR3 sequence is 13 residues long. The V gene's germline CDR1 is SGHRS and CDR2 YFSETQ. This chain's CDR3 is CASSLDDRIDYTF. The CDR3 nucleotides read TGCGCCAGCAGCTTGGATGACAGGATTGACTACACCTTC.

The rearrangement uses TRBV11-2 and TRBJ2-3; possible D gene TRBD1, 5 bases. This CDR3 has 19 amino acids. CDR1 is SGHAT and CDR2 is FQNNGV in the germline V gene. Trimming shortened V by 0 bases and J by 1 base, and 20 bases separated the two germline ends. CDR3 amino acids: CASSLDFWGKPTRTDTQYF. DNA of the CDR3: TGTGCCAGCAGCTTAGACTTCTGGGGCAAACCTACTCGCACAGATACGCAGTATTTT.

This clone was detected only a few times. This chain joins TRBV13 and TRBJ1-1; D might be TRBD1 (6 bases). This CDR3 comprises 18 residues. V lost 1 base and J 0 bases, leaving 18 bases between the germline ends. Germline V gene sequence: CDR1 PRHDT, CDR2 FYEKMQ (reference sequence). Written as DNA, the CDR3 is TGTGCCAGCAGCTTAGTGCCAGCTCCCAGGGGCATGAACACTGAAGCTTTCTTT. Residues: CASSLVPAPRGMNTEAFF.

The chain employs TRBV5-1 and TRBJ2-2; 16 nucleotides agree with TRBD2. The CDR3 sequence is 18 residues long. Germline values: CDR1 SGHRS, CDR2 YFSETQ. Trimming removed 5 bases from V and 4 bases from J; junction bases left unmatched: 8. The DNA of the CDR3 is TGCGCCAGCAGTCCGGGACTAGCGGGGGGGCCATTCACCGGGGAGCTGTTTTTT. Its translation: CASSPGLAGGPFTGELFF.

This CDR3 reads CASSLGREGPRAYEQYF. CDR3 DNA: TGTGCCAGCAGCTTAGGGCGGGAGGGCCCTCGCGCCTACGAGCAGTACTTC. The chain is built from TRBV7-9 and TRBJ2-7; 9 bases agree with TRBD2. Germline CDR1 SEHNR, CDR2 FQNEAQ (reference sequence). The CDR3 covers 17 residues. The V and J ends lost 1 base and 2 bases, in that order; junction bases with no gene match: 9.

The chain couples TRBV30 to TRBJ1-1; tentative D call: TRBD1 (5 bases). This CDR3 region has 12 residues. The V gene lost 5 bases and the J gene lost 1 base, with 8 bases spanning the gap. CDR1 and CDR2 (germline): GTSNPN, SVGIG (reference sequence). CDR3 DNA: TGTGCCTGGGGGACTGGGAACACTGAAGCTTTCTTT. It yields the protein CAWGTGNTEAFF. The complete variable domain, with remaining parts taken from reference TRBV30 and TRBJ1-1, reads SQTIHQWPATLVQPVGSPLSLECTVEGTSNPNLYWYRQAAGRGLQLLFYSVGIGQISSEVPQNLSASRPQDRQFILSSKKLLLSDSGFYLCAWGTGNTEAFFGQGTRLTVV.

The genes are TRBV6-5 and TRBJ2-7; 8 bases fit TRBD2. There are 16 residues in the CDR3. Trimming cost V 0 bases and J 3 bases; bases outside gene matches: 7. The germline V gene has CDR1 MNHEY and CDR2 SVGAGI. The CDR3 region is CASSYSGGGTYYEQYF. The CDR3, as DNA: TGTGCCAGCAGTTACTCGGGCGGGGGGACCTACTACGAGCAGTACTTC.

This clone was counted once. The same CDR3 is also encoded by other DNA sequences in this sample. This sequence joins TRBV6-5 and TRBJ2-1; maybe TRBD2 (6 bases). V was pared by 4 bases and J by 7 bases, with 11 bases between. Germline CDR1 MNHEY, CDR2 SVGAGI. There are 13 residues in the CDR3. Here the CDR3 DNA reads TGTGCCAGCAGTTCGGGGACTGCTAATGAGCAGTTCTTC. It is translated as CASSSGTANEQFF.

The chain carries TRBV27 and TRBJ2-1; TRBD2 matches 8 bases. Per germline, CDR1 MNHEY and CDR2 SMNVEV (reference sequence). The CDR3 contains 15 residues. V lost 3 bases, J lost 4 bases, and 5 bases stayed unmatched. The DNA for the CDR3 is TGTGCCAGCAGTTTGGCGGGAGGTCCATACAATGAGCAGTTCTTC. This codes for CASSLAGGPYNEQFF.

V usage is TRBV4-3 and J usage is TRBJ1-1, with TRBD1 matching over 8 bases. Germline CDR1 is LGHNA and CDR2 is YSLEER. Trimming took 0 bases from V and 6 from J; bases not matched to a gene: 3. The CDR3 has 14 amino acids. As DNA, the CDR3 is TGCGCCAGCAGCCAAGACAGGGGGCGCGCTGAAGCTTTCTTT. Translation gives CASSQDRGRAEAFF.

The chain recombines TRBV5-6 with TRBJ2-7, with TRBD1 identical over 8 bases. With 4 bases clipped from V and 3 bases from J, the junction kept 3 bases outside the gene matches. Germline V gene lookup returns CDR1 SGHDT and CDR2 YYEEEE. This CDR3 is 13 amino acids long. CDR3 protein: CASSGGQGYEQYF. The CDR3 DNA follows: TGTGCCAGCAGCGGAGGACAGGGCTACGAGCAGTACTTC.

This rearrangement joins TRBV5-1 to TRBJ2-1, with 9 bases aligning to TRBD2. This CDR3 has 15 amino acids. CDR1 and CDR2 (germline): SGHRS, YFSETQ. The trim removed 2 bases at V and 10 bases at J, leaving 10 bases unmatched. The CDR3 here is CASSLAGGLMREQFF. In nucleotides, the CDR3 is TGCGCCAGCAGCTTAGCGGGAGGCCTCATGAGGGAGCAGTTCTTC.

The CDR3 loop reads CASSAPLEVTQYF. The CDR3 nucleotides read TGTGCCAGCAGCGCCCCACTAGAGGTTACGCAGTATTTT. The chain recombines TRBV9 with TRBJ2-3, with D possibly matching TRBD2 (5 bases). The CDR3 sequence is 13 residues long. Trimming cost V 3 bases and J 8 bases, with 13 bases left between them. The germline CDR1 and CDR2 sequences are SGDLS and YYNGEE.

The CDR3: CASSLVAGGSLSSYNEQFF. DNA for the CDR3: TGCGCCAGCAGCTTGGTTGCGGGGGGGTCCCTTAGCTCCTACAATGAGCAGTTCTTC. V gene TRBV5-1 combines with J gene TRBJ2-1, with 9 nucleotides matching TRBD2. Per germline, CDR1 SGHRS and CDR2 YFSETQ. J was trimmed by 0 bases and V by 0 bases; bases with no gene match: 10. The CDR3 covers 19 residues.

The chain is built from TRBV6-1 and TRBJ2-7; 12 bases match TRBD2. Germline V gene sequence: CDR1 MNHNS, CDR2 SASEGT. J lost 0 bases, V lost 11 bases, and 2 bases had no gene match. This CDR3 is built from 13 residues. The DNA for the CDR3 is TGTGCCGTACTAGCGGGAGGCTCCTACGAGCAGTACTTC. This translates into CAVLAGGSYEQYF.

The chain combines TRBV27 with TRBJ2-7, with D maybe TRBD1 (6 bases). In germline, CDR1 is MNHEY, CDR2 SMNVEV (reference sequence). The CDR3 has 14 amino acids. V lost 6 bases and J 7 bases, leaving 19 bases between the germline ends. The CDR3 sequence is CASRGEQGLGEQYF. The CDR3 DNA sequence: TGTGCCAGCAGGGGAGAACAGGGATTAGGGGAGCAGTACTTC.

The CDR3 DNA follows: TGTGCCAGCAGTTATTCAGCGCGGAGAAACATTCAGTACTTC. Protein sequence: CASSYSARRNIQYF. The chain uses TRBV27 and TRBJ2-4; no clear D. Germline V gene lookup returns CDR1 MNHEY and CDR2 SMNVEV (reference sequence). This CDR3 has 14 amino acids. V gave up 4 bases and J gave up 6 bases, with 13 bases separating them.